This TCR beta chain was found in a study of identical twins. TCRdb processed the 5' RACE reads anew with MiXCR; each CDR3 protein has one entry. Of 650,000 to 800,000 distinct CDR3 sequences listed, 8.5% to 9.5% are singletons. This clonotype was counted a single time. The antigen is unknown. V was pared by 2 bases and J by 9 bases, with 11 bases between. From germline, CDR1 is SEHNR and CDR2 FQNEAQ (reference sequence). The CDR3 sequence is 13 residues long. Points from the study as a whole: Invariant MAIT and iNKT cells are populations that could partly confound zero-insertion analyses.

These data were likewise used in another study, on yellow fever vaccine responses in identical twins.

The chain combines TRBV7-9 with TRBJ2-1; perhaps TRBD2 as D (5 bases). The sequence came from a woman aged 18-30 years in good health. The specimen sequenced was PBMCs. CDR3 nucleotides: TGTGCCAGCAGCTTACCTGGCGAGGGTGAGCAGTTCTTC. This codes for CASSLPGEGEQFF.